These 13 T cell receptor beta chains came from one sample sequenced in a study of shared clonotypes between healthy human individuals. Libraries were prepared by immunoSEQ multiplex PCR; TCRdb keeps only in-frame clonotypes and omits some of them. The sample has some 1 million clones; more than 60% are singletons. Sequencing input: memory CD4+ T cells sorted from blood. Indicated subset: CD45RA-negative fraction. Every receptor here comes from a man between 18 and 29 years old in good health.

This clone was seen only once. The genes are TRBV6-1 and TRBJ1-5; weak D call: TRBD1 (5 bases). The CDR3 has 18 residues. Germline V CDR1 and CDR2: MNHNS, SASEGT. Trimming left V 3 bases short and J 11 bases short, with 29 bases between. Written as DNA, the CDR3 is TGTGCCAGCAGTGATAAGACAGAGCTGGTGGGCCGTGGTTTGTCCCAGCATTTT. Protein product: CASSDKTELVGRGLSQHF.

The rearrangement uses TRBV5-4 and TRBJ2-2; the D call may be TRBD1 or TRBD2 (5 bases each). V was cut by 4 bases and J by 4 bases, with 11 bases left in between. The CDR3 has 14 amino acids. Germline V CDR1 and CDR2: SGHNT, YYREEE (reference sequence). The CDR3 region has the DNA TGTGCCAGCAGCCCCGGGGCAGTCACCGGGGAGCTGTTTTTT. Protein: CASSPGAVTGELFF.

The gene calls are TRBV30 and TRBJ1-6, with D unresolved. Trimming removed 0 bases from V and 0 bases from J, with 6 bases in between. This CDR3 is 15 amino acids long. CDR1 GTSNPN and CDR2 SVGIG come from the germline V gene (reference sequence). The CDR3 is CAWSVLRSYNSPLHF. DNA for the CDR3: TGTGCCTGGAGTGTTCTTCGCTCCTATAATTCACCCCTCCACTTT.

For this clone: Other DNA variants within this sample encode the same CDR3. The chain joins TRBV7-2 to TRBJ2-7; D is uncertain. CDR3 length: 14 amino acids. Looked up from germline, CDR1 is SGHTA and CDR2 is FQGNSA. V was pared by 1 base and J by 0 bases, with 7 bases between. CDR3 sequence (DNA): TGTGCCAGCAGCTTAGGACGGAGCTCCTACGAGCAGTACTTC. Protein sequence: CASSLGRSSYEQYF. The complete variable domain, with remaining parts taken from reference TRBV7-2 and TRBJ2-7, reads GAGVSQSPSNKVTEKGKDVELRCDPISGHTALYWYRQSLGQGLEFLIYFQGNSAPDKSGLPSDRFSAERTGGSVSTLTIQRTQQEDSAVYLCASSLGRSSYEQYFGPGTRLTVT.

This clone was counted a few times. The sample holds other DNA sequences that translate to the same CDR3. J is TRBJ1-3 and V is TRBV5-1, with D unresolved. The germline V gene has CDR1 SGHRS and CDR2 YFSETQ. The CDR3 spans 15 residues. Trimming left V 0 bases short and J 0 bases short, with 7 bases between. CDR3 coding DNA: TGCGCCAGCAGCTTGGGGACCGCCTCTGGAAACACCATATATTTT. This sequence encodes CASSLGTASGNTIYF.

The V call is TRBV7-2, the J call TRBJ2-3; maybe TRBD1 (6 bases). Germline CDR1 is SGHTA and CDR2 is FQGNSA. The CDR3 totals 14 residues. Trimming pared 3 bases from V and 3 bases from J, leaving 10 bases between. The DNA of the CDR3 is TGTGCCAGCAGCTTCTATGGACAGACAGATACGCAGTATTTT. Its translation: CASSFYGQTDTQYF.

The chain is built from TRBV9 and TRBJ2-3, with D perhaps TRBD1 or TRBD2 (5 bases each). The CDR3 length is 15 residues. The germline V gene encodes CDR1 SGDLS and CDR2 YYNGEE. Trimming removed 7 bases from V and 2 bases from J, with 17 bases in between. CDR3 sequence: CASGRDPASTDTQYF. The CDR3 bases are TGTGCCAGCGGCCGGGACCCAGCCTCCACAGATACGCAGTATTTT.

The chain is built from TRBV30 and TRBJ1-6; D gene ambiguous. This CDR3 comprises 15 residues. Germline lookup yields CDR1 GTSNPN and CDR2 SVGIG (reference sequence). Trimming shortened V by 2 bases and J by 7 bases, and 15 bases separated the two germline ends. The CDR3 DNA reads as TGTGCCTGGAGTATTGATTCCAGGTCAAATTCACCCCTCCACTTT. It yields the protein CAWSIDSRSNSPLHF.

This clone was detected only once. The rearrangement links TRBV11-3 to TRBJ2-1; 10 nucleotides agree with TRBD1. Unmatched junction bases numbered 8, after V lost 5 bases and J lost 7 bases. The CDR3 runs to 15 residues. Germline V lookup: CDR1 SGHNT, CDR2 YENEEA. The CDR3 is CASSRGGTGANEQFF. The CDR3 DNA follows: TGTGCCAGCAGCCGCGGCGGGACAGGGGCGAATGAGCAGTTCTTC.

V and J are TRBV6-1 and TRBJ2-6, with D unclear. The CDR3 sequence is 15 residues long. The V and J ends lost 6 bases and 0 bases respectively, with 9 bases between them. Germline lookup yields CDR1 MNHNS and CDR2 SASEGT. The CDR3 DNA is TGTGCCAGCAGGACACTGTACTCTGGGGCCAACGTCCTGACTTTC. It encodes CASRTLYSGANVLTF.

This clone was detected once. CDR3 sequence reads: CASSLAVAGRAETQYF. CDR3 sequence (DNA): TGTGCCAGCAGCTTGGCGGTAGCGGGACGGGCAGAGACCCAGTACTTC. The chain links TRBV5-4 to TRBJ2-5; 8 nucleotides align to TRBD2. The junction had 8 bases not matched to a gene; V was cut back by 0 bases and J by 4 bases. This CDR3 has 16 amino acids. The germline CDR1 and CDR2 sequences are SGHNT and YYREEE (reference sequence).

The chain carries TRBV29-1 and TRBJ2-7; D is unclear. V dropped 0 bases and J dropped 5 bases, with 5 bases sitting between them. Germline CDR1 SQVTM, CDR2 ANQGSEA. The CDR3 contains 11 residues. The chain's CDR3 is CSVEDRNEQYF. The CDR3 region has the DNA TGCAGCGTTGAAGATCGGAACGAGCAGTACTTC.

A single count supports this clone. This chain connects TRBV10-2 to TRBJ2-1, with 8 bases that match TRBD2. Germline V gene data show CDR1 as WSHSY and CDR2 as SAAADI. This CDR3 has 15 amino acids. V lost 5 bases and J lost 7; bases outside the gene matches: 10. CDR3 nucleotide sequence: TGCGCCAGCAGTACCGGGAGGGAATTAAGGAATGAGCAGTTCTTC. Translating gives CASSTGRELRNEQFF.